This is a list of T cell receptor beta chains from one sample in a study of OX40 agonist ivuxolimab in advanced cancers. Using immunoSEQ multiplex PCR, the repertoire was profiled, and TCRdb retains in-frame clones only, with some absent. The table has 65,000 to 75,000 clones, approximately 85% seen once. This specimen was CD4+ or CD8+ T cells sorted from blood, taken in a trial of the OX40 agonist ivuxolimab. The receptors shown here come from an adult with an advanced solid tumor such as melanoma, head and neck, liver or kidney cancer. Each CDR3 is given with its conserved first and last residue. The order of the fields is J gene, clone size, V gene, D gene, CDR3 protein, CDR3 DNA. A D gene is named only where the DNA matches it firmly. Rows may omit the clone size; those that give it use once, few, many or a size class.

TRBJ1-1 | - | TRBV7-3 | - | CASSLGGMNTEAFF | TGTGCCAGCAGCTTAGGGGGCATGAACACTGAAGCTTTCTTT
TRBJ2-3 | - | TRBV7-2 | - | CASSFLGRTDTQYF | TGTGCCAGCAGTTTCTTGGGCCGCACAGATACGCAGTATTTT
TRBJ2-7 | - | TRBV28 | - | CASSPRGGPPYEQYF | TGTGCCAGCAGTCCCCGGGGCGGACCCCCCTACGAGCAGTACTTC
TRBJ2-7 | - | TRBV11-2 | - | CASSLAGAPHF | TGTGCCAGCAGCTTAGCCGGGGCTCCCCACTTC
TRBJ2-7 | once | TRBV29-1 | TRBD1 | CSVERGTGAFYEQYF | TGCAGCGTTGAAAGGGGGACAGGAGCCTTCTACGAGCAGTACTTC
TRBJ1-1 | once | TRBV5-4 | - | CASRPGLNTEAFF | TGTGCCAGCAGGCCGGGACTGAATACTGAAGCTTTCTTT
TRBJ2-5 | - | TRBV5-1 | TRBD2 | CASSALAGGPETQYF | TGCGCCAGCAGCGCTCTAGCGGGAGGGCCTGAGACCCAGTACTTC
TRBJ2-7 | - | TRBV5-1 | TRBD1 | CASSRDRDAYEQYF | TGCGCCAGCAGCCGGGACAGGGATGCCTACGAGCAGTACTTC
TRBJ1-1 | - | TRBV18 | - | CASSPGVSAGTEAFF | TGTGCCAGCTCACCAGGGGTCTCGGCGGGAACTGAAGCTTTCTTT
TRBJ2-3 | - | TRBV9 | - | CASNQGGGASTDTQYF | TGTGCCAGCAATCAAGGAGGGGGGGCGAGCACAGATACGCAGTATTTT
TRBJ1-5 | - | TRBV4-1 | - | CASSQDQTSNQPQHF | TGCGCCAGCAGCCAAGATCAGACATCGAATCAGCCCCAGCATTTT
TRBJ2-5 | - | TRBV4-3 | - | CASSQDGGTQYF | TGCGCCAGCAGCCAGGACGGGGGGACCCAGTACTTC
TRBJ2-7 | few | TRBV13 | TRBD2 | CASSLSPAGGYEQYF | TGTGCCAGCAGCTTATCTCCAGCGGGAGGTTACGAGCAGTACTTC
TRBJ2-7 | - | TRBV6-1 | TRBD1 | CASSRDRGLYEQYF | TGTGCCAGCAGTAGGGACAGGGGGCTCTACGAGCAGTACTTC
TRBJ2-7 | - | TRBV5-1 | TRBD2 | CASSGLAGGPGEQYF | TGCGCCAGCAGCGGATTAGCGGGAGGGCCGGGGGAGCAGTACTTC
TRBJ2-3 | - | TRBV19 | TRBD1 | CASRDRSTDTQYF | TGTGCCTCGCGGGACAGGAGCACAGATACGCAGTATTTT
TRBJ2-3 | - | TRBV4-2 | - | CASSHRVGTDTQYF | TGTGCCAGCAGTCACAGAGTCGGCACAGATACGCAGTATTTT
TRBJ1-4 | - | TRBV29-1 | TRBD1 | CSVGTGGWNEKLFF | TGCAGCGTGGGAACAGGGGGCTGGAATGAAAAACTGTTTTTT
TRBJ2-1 | - | TRBV18 | - | CASLALPDYNEQFF | TGTGCCAGCCTTGCCTTACCAGATTACAATGAGCAGTTCTTC
TRBJ2-1 | - | TRBV21-1 | - | CASSKVVQKYEQFF | TGTGCCAGCAGCAAAGTTGTCCAGAAATATGAGCAGTTCTTC
TRBJ1-3 | - | TRBV7-9 | - | CASSFVAGNTIYF | TGTGCCAGCAGCTTTGTCGCTGGAAACACCATATATTTT
TRBJ2-1 | - | TRBV7-3 | - | CASSQGTNNEQFF | TGTGCCAGCAGCCAGGGAACAAACAATGAGCAGTTCTTC
TRBJ1-1 | - | TRBV29-1 | - | CSFQNTEAFF | TGCAGCTTCCAGAACACTGAAGCTTTCTTT
TRBJ2-5 | - | TRBV7-8 | - | CASRSARGAETQYF | TGTGCCAGCAGATCAGCCCGGGGCGCGGAGACCCAGTACTTC
TRBJ2-5 | - | TRBV28 | - | CASSFSGSLQETQYF | TGTGCCAGCAGTTTCAGCGGAAGCCTACAAGAGACCCAGTACTTC
TRBJ2-6 | - | TRBV5-1 | TRBD2 | CASSLTSGNFRGANVLTF | TGCGCCAGCAGCTTGACTAGCGGGAATTTTAGGGGGGCCAACGTCCTGACTTTC
TRBJ2-3 | - | TRBV7-2 | - | CASSSRTDTQYF | TGTGCCAGCAGCTCGCGCACAGATACGCAGTATTTT